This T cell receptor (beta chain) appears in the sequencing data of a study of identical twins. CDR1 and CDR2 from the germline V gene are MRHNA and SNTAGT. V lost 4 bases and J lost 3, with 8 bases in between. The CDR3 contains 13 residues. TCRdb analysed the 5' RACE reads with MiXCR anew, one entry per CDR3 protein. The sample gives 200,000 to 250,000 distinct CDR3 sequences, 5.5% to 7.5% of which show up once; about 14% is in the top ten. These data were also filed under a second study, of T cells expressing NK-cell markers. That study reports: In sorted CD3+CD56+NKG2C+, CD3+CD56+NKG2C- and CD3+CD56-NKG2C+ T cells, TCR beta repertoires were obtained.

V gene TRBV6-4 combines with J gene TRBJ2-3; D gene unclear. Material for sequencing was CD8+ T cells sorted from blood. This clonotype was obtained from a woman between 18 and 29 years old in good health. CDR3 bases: TGTGCCAGCAGTGCCAAGGAAACAGATACGCAGTATTTT. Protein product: CASSAKETDTQYF.